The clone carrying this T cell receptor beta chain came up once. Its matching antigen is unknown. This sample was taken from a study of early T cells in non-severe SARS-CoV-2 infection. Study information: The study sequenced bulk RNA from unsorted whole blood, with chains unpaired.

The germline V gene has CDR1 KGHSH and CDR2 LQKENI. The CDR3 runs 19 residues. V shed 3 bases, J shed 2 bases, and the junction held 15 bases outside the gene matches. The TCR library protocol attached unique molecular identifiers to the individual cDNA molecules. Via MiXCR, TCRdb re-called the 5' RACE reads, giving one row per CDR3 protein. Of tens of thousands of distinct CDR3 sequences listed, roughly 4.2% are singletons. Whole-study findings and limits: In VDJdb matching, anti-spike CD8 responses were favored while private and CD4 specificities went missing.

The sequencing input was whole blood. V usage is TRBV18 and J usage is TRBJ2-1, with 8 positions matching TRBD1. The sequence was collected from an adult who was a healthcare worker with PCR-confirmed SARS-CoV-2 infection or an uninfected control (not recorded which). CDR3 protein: CASSPRQGTPMGPYNEQFF. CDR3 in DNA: TGTGCCAGCTCACCGAGACAGGGGACACCGATGGGTCCCTACAATGAGCAGTTCTTC. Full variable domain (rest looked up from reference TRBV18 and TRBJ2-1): NAGVMQNPRHLVRRRGQEARLRCSPMKGHSHVYWYRQLPEEGLKFMVYLQKENIIDESGMPKERFSAEFPKEGPSILRIQQVVRGDSAAYFCASSPRQGTPMGPYNEQFFGPGTRLTVL.